This T cell receptor beta chain was sequenced during a study of T cells and Merkel cell carcinoma outcomes. Findings of the study overall: Merkel cell carcinoma outcomes were reportedly predicted by repertoire and T-cell density.

Per the germline V gene, CDR1 is SQVTM and CDR2 is ANQGSEA. The V gene lost 2 bases and the J gene lost 3 bases, with 13 bases spanning the gap. The CDR3 covers 14 residues. As concerns this clone: Its antigen is as yet unknown.

Method: immunoSEQ multiplex PCR; TCRdb's copy keeps in-frame clones and lacks some. There are about 12,000 clones in the sample; about 95% occur only once, and approximately 0.97% lies in the top ten. Sample: tumor tissue from Merkel cell carcinoma. J is TRBJ1-1 and V is TRBV29-1; a possible D gene is TRBD1 (5 bases). The TCR sequence derives from a human donor with Merkel cell carcinoma. The CDR3 here is CSVEWRAGDTEAFF. CDR3 nucleotide sequence: TGCAGCGTTGAATGGAGGGCGGGGGACACTGAAGCTTTCTTT.